The sequence of this T cell receptor (beta chain) was determined in a study of T-cell memory formation after mild COVID-19. In this sample, this clonotype turned up a few times. Trimming shortened V by 6 bases and J by 5 bases, and 11 bases separated the two germline ends. Germline CDR1 reads SGHRS; CDR2 reads YFSETQ. The CDR3 contains 13 residues. In TCRdb, the 5' RACE reads were re-called with MiXCR into one record per CDR3 protein. The sample lists around 400,000 distinct CDR3 sequences, approximately 24% occurring once. This rearrangement joins TRBV5-1 to TRBJ2-2; D is perhaps TRBD1 (5 bases). The receptor comes from an adult woman who had mild COVID-19 (a few samples of this study predate the infection). Cell type and time point are not known. Source material: PBMCs or a T cell subset sorted from them (not recorded which). CDR3 coding DNA: TGCGCCAGCAACCCCCAGGGAACCGGGGAGCTGTTTTTT. This sequence encodes CASNPQGTGELFF.